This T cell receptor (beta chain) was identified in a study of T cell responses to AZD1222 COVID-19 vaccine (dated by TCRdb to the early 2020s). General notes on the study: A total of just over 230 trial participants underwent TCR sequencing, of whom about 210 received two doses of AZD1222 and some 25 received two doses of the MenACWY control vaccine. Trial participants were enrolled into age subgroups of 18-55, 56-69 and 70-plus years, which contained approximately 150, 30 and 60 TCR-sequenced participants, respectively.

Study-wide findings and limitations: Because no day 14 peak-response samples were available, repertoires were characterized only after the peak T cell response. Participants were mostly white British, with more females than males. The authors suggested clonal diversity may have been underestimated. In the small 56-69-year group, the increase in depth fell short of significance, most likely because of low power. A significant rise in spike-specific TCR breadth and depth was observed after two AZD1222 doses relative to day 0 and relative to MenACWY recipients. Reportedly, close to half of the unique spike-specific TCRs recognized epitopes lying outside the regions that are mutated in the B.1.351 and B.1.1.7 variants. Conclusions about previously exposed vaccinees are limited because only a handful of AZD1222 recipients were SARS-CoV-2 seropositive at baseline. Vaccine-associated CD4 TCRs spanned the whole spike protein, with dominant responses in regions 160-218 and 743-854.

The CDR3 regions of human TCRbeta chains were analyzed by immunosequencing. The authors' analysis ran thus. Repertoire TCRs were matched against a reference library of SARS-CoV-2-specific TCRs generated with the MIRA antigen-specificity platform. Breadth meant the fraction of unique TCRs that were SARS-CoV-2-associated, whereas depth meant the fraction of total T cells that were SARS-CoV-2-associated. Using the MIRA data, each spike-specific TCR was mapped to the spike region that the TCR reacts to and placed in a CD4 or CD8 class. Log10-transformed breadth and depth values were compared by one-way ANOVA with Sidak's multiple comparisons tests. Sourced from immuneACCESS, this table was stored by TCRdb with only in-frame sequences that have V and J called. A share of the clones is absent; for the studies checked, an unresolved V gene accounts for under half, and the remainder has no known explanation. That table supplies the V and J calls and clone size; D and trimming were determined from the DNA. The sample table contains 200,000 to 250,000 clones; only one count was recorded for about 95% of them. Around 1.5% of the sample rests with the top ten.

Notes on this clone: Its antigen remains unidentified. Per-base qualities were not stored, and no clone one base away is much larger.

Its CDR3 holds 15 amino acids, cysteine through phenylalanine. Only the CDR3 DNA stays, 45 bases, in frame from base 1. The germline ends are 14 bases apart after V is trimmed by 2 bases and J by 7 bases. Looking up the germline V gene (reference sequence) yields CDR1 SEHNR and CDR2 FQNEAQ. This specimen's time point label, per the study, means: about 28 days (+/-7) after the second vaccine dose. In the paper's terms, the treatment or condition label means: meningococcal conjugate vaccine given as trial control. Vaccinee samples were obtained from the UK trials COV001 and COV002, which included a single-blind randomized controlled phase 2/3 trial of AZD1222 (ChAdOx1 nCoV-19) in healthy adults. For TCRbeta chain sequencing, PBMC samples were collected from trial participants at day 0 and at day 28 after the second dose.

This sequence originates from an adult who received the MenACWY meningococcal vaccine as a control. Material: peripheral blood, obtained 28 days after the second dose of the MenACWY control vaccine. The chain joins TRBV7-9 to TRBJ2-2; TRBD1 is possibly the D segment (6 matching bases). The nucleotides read TGTGCCAGCAGCTTATCGATACAGGGTGGCGGGGAGCTGTTTTTT. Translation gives CASSLSIQGGGELFF. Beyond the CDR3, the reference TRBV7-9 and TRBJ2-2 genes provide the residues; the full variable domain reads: DTGVSQNPRHKITKRGQNVTFRCDPISEHNRLYWYRQTLGQGPEFLTYFQNEAQLEKSRLLSDRFSAERPKGSFSTLEIQRTEQGDSAMYLCASSLSIQGGGELFFGEGSRLTVL.